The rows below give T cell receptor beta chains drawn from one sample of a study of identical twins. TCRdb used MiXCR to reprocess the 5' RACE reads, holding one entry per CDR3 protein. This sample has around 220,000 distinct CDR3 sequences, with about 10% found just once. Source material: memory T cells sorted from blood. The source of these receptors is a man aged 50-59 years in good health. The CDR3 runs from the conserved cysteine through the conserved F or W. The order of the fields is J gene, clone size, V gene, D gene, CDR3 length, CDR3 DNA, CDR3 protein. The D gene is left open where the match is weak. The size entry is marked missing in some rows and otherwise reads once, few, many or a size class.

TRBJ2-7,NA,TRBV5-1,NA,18,TGCGCCAGCAGCTTGGATCTTTTTGGCGGGGACGATTACTACGAGCAGTACTTC,CASSLDLFGGDDYYEQYF
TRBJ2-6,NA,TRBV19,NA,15,TGTGCCAGTAGTCACAGGAGAGATGGGGCCAACGTCCTGACTTTC,CASSHRRDGANVLTF
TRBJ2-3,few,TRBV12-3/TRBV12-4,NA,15,TGTGCCAGCAGGAAAGCGGACACAAGCACAGATACGCAGTATTTT,CASRKADTSTDTQYF
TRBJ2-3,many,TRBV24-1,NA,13,TGTGCCACCAGTGATGCAGGGCCAGATACGCAGTATTTT,CATSDAGPDTQYF
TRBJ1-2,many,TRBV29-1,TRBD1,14,TGCAGCGTAGGACAGGTGGGGGCTAACTATGGCTACACCTTC,CSVGQVGANYGYTF
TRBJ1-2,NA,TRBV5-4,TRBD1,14,TGTGCCAGCAGCCGACCGGGACAGGTCTATGGCTACACCTTC,CASSRPGQVYGYTF
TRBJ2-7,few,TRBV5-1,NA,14,TGCGCCAGCAGCTTGGTAACAGGTCCTGGGGAGCAGTACTTC,CASSLVTGPGEQYF
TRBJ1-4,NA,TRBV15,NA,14,TGTGCCCCCGGTCAGGGGCTGACTAATGAAAAACTGTTTTTT,CAPGQGLTNEKLFF
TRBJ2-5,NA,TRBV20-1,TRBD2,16,TGCAGTGCTAGCAGGGCCATAGCGGGAGTCGGGGAGACCCAGTACTTC,CSASRAIAGVGETQYF
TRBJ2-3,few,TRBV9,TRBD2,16,TGTGCCAGCAGCGTACCAGGACTAGCGGGAGCGGATACGCAGTATTTT,CASSVPGLAGADTQYF
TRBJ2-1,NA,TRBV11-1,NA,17,TGTGCCAGCAGCTTAGAATGGCGGTTAAACTCCTACAATGAGCAGTTCTTC,CASSLEWRLNSYNEQFF
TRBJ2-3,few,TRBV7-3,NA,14,TGTGCCAGCAGCCCCGGTAGTAATGCGGATACGCAGTATTTT,CASSPGSNADTQYF
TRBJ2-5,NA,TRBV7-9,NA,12,TGTGCCAGCGCAGGGCTCCAAGAGACCCAGTACTTC,CASAGLQETQYF
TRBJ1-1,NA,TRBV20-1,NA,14,TGCAGTGCTAGAGTGGGTCAGCTAAACACTGAAGCTTTCTTT,CSARVGQLNTEAFF
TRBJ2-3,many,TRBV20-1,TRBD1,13,TGCAGTGCTAGGGACAGGGGCCCAGATACGCAGTATTTT,CSARDRGPDTQYF
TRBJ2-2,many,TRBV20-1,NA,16,TGCAGTGCTAGAGATCCCCGGACGGGGGAGTCAGGGGAGCTGTTTTTT,CSARDPRTGESGELFF
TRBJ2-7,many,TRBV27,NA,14,TGTGCCAGCAGTTTAAAGGGCAACTCCTACGAGCAGTACTTC,CASSLKGNSYEQYF
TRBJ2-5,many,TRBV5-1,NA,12,TGCGCCAGCTCCAAAGTGAGGGAGACCCAGTACTTC,CASSKVRETQYF
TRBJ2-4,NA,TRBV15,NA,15,TGTGCCACCAGCAGAGACAGCTTAGCCAAAAACATTCAGTACTTC,CATSRDSLAKNIQYF
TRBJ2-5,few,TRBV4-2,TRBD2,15,TGTGCCAGCAGCCAAGGGACTAGCGGGGCCGGGACCCAGTACTTC,CASSQGTSGAGTQYF
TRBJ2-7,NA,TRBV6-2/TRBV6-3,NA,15,TGTGCCAGCAACACACCCGGGACATCATCCTACGAGCAGTACTTC,CASNTPGTSSYEQYF
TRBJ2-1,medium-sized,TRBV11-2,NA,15,TGTGCCAGCAGCTCATACCGGGACTCCGTCAATGAGCAGTTCTTC,CASSSYRDSVNEQFF
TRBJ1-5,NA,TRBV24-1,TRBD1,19,TGTGCCACCAGTGGTGCGACAGGGATAGGGAGCGGGGGCAATCAGCCCCAGCATTTT,CATSGATGIGSGGNQPQHF
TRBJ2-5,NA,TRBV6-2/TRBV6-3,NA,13,TGTGCCAGCAGGTATCGGGACGGGGAGACCCAGTACTTC,CASRYRDGETQYF
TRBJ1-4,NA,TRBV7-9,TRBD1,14,TGTGCCAGCAGCCCCACAGGGGGCAGGGAAAAACTGTTTTTT,CASSPTGGREKLFF
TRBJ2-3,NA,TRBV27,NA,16,TGTGCCACCCTGCTCCGCGGCTACCCCGGGGGAGATACGCAGTATTTT,CATLLRGYPGGDTQYF
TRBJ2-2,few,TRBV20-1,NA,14,TGCAGTGCTTTCTCAACCCACTACACCGGGGAGCTGTTTTTT,CSAFSTHYTGELFF
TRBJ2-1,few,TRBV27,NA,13,TGTGCCAGCAGTTTTAGCGGTATCAATGAGCAGTTCTTC,CASSFSGINEQFF
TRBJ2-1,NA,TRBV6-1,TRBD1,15,TGTGCCAGCAGACCAGGGGGCGAGGCCTACAATGAGCAGTTCTTC,CASRPGGEAYNEQFF
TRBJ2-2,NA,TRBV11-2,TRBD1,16,TGTGCCAGCAGCCCCCCACAGGGGGCTGGCACCGGGGAGCTGTTTTTT,CASSPPQGAGTGELFF
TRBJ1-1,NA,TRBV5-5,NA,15,TGTGCCAGCAGCTTAAATCCCCGCACGAACACTGAAGCTTTCTTT,CASSLNPRTNTEAFF
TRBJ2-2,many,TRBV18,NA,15,TGTGCCAGCTCACGCGACAGGCCGAACACCGGGGAGCTGTTTTTT,CASSRDRPNTGELFF
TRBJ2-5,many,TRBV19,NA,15,TGTGCCAGTAGTCCCAGCTGGGATCGCCAAGAGACCCAGTACTTC,CASSPSWDRQETQYF
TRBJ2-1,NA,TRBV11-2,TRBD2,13,TGTGCCAGCCGCGGGGGAACCTACAATGAGCAGTTCTTC,CASRGGTYNEQFF
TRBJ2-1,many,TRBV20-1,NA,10,TGCAGTCTATCCGCGAATGAGCAGTTCTTC,CSLSANEQFF
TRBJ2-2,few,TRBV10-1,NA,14,TGCGCCAGCAGTGTGCGGCCGAACACCGGGGAGCTGTTTTTT,CASSVRPNTGELFF
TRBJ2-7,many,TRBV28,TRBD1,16,TGTGCCAGCAGTCCAACCCGACGGGACAGGGGATACGAGCAGTACTTC,CASSPTRRDRGYEQYF
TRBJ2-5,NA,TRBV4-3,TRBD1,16,TGCGCCAGCAGCCAACATACAGGGGTGGGACAAGAGACCCAGTACTTC,CASSQHTGVGQETQYF
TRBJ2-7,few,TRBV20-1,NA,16,TGCAGTGCTAGACGCTTGAGACTCTTCGGGGCCTACGAGCAGTACTTC,CSARRLRLFGAYEQYF
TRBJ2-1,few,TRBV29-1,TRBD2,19,TGCAGCGCCGGAGGGCTAGCGGGAGGGAGTGGGAGCTCCTACAATGAGCAGTTCTTC,CSAGGLAGGSGSSYNEQFF
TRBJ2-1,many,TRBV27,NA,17,TGTGCCAGCAGTTTAACAGAGGGGGGGCCTTTCTACAATGAGCAGTTCTTC,CASSLTEGGPFYNEQFF
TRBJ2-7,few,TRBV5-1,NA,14,TGCGCCAGCAGCTTGGGTCGGGGGCACTACGAGCAGTACTTC,CASSLGRGHYEQYF
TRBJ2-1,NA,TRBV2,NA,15,TGTGCCAGCAGTGACCCCCGGACGGACTACAATGAGCAGTTCTTC,CASSDPRTDYNEQFF
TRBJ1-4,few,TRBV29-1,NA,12,TGCAGCGTGGGCGTAAACGGGGAAAAACTGTTTTTT,CSVGVNGEKLFF